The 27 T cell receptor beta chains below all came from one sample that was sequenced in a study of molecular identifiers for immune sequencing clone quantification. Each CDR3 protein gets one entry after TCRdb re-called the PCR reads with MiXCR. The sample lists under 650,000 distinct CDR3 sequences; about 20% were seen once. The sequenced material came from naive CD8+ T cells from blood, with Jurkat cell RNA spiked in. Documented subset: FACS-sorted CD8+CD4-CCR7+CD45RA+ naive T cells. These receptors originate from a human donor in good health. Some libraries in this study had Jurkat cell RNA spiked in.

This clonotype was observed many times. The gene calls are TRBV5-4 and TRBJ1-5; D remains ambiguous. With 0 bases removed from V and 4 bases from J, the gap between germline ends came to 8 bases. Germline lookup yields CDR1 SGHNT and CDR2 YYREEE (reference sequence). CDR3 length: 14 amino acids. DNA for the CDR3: TGTGCCAGCAGCTTGGACGGCGATAATCAGCCCCAGCATTTT. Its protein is CASSLDGDNQPQHF.

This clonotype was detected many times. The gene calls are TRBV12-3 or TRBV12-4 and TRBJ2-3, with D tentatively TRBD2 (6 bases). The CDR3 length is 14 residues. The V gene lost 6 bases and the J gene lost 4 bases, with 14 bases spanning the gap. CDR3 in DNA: TGTGCCAGCAGCCACCCAGCGGGTCCAGATACGCAGTATTTT. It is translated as CASSHPAGPDTQYF.

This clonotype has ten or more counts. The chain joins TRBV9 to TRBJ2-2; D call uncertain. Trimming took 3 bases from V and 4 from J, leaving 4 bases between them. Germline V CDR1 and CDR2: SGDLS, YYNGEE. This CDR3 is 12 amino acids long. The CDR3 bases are TGTGCCAGCAGCGAGGGCACCGGGGAGCTGTTTTTT. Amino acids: CASSEGTGELFF. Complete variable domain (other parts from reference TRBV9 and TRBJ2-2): DSGVTQTPKHLITATGQRVTLRCSPRSGDLSVYWYQQSLDQGLQFLIQYYNGEERAKGNILERFSAQQFPDLHSELNLSSLELGDSALYFCASSEGTGELFFGEGSRLTVL.

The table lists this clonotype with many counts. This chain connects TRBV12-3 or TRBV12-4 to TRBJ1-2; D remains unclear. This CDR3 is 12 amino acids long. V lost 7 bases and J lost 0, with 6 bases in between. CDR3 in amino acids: CASTGANYGYTF. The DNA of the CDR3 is TGTGCCAGCACTGGAGCTAACTATGGCTACACCTTC.

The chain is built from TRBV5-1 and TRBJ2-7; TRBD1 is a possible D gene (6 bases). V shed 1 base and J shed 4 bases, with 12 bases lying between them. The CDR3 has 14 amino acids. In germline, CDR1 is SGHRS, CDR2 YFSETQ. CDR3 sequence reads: CASSLTGPSYEQYF. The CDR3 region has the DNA TGCGCCAGCAGCTTGACAGGGCCCTCTTACGAGCAGTACTTC.

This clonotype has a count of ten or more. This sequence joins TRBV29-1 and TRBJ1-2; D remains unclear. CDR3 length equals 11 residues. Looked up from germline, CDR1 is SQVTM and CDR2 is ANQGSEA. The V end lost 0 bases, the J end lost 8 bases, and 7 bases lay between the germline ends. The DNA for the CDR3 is TGCAGCGTTGAAGAGGTGGAAGGCTACACCTTC. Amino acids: CSVEEVEGYTF.

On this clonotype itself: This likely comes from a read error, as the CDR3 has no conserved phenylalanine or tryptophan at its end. CDR3 region: CATADSSRGYEQYS. As DNA, the CDR3 is TGTGCCACCGCCGACTCCAGCAGGGGATACGAGCAGTACTCC. V usage is TRBV24-1 and J usage is TRBJ2-7; possibly TRBD1 for D (6 bases). Germline lookup yields CDR1 KGHDR and CDR2 SFDVKD. CDR3 length equals 14 residues. V dropped 9 bases and J dropped 4 bases, with 18 bases sitting between them.

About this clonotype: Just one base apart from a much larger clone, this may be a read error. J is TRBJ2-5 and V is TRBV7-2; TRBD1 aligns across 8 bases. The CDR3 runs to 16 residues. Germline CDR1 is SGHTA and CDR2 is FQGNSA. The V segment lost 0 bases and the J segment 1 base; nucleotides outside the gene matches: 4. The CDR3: CASSLAGTGIQETQYF. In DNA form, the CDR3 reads TGTGCCAGCAGCTTAGCGGGGACAGGTATCCAAGAGACCCAGTACTTC.

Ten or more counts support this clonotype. As DNA, the CDR3 is TGCAGCGTTGAAGATAGCATGGGTGAAAAACTGTTTTTT. It yields the protein CSVEDSMGEKLFF. The V and J genes are TRBV29-1 and TRBJ1-4, with D hard to call. The V end was cut by 0 bases, the J end by 7 bases, with 9 bases between. Germline V lookup: CDR1 SQVTM, CDR2 ANQGSEA. CDR3 length: 13 amino acids.

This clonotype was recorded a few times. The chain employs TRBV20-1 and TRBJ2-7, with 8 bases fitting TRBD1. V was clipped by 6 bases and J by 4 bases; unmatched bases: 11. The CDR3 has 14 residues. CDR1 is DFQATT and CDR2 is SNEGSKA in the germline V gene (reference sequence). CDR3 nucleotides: TGCAGTGCCACAGCTAGGACAGGGAAATACGAGCAGTACTTC. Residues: CSATARTGKYEQYF.

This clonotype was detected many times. CDR3 sequence (DNA): TGCGCCAGCAGCCAGACTCGGGACAGCAACACTGAAGCTTTCTTT. It translates to CASSQTRDSNTEAFF. V usage is TRBV4-3 and J usage is TRBJ1-1, with 7 nucleotides matching TRBD1. Losses at the gene ends were 3 bases for V and 2 bases for J; bases not matched to a gene: 6. The CDR3 length is 15 residues. Germline values: CDR1 LGHNA, CDR2 YSLEER.

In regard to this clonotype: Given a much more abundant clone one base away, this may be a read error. CDR3 coding DNA: TGTACCAGCAGCGCTAACCAGGGGGCGCGGACTGAAGCTTTCTTT. Translated, it gives CTSSANQGARTEAFF. The chain employs TRBV5-8 and TRBJ1-1, with 8 positions matching TRBD1. The germline CDR1 and CDR2 sequences are SGHTS and YDEGEE. The CDR3 totals 15 residues.

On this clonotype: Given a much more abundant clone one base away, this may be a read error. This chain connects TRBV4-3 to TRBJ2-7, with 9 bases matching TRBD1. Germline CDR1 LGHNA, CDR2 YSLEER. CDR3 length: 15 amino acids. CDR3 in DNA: TGCACCAGCAGCCCAAGGACAGGGGAATTGTCCGAGCAGTACTTC. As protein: CTSSPRTGELSEQYF.

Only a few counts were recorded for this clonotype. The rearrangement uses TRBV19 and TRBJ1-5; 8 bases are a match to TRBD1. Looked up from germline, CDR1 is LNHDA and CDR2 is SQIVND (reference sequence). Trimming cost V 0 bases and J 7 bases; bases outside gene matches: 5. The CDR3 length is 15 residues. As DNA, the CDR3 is TGTGCCAGTAGTATAGACAGGGGGCCGGGGCAGCCCCAGCATTTT. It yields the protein CASSIDRGPGQPQHF.

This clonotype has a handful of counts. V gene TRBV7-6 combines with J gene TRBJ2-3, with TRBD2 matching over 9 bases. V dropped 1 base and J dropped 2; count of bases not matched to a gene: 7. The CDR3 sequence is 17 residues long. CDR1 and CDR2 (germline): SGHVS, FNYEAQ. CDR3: CASSLGSGGLYTDTQYF. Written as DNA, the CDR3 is TGTGCCAGCAGCTTAGGTAGCGGGGGATTGTACACAGATACGCAGTATTTT.

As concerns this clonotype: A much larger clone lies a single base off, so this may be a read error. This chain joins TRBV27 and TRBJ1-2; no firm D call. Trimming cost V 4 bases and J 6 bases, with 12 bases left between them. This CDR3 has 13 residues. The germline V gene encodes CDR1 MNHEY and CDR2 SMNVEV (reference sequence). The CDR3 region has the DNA TGTGCCAGCAGTTCAAGCAGGTTGGATGGCTACACCTTC. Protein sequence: CASSSSRLDGYTF.

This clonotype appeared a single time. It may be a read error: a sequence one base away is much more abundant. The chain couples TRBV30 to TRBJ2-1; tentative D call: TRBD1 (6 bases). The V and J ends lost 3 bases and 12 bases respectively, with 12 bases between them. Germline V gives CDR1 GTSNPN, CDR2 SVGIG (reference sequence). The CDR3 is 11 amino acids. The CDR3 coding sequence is TGTGCCTGGAGAACAGGGTACGGGCAGTTCTTC. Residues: CAWRTGYGQFF.

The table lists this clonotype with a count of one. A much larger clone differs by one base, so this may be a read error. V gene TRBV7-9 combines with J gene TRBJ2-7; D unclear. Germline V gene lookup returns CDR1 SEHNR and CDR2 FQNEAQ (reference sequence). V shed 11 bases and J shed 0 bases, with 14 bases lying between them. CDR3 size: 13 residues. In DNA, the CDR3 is TGTGCCGGCACCAGGCCGAGCTCCTACGAGCAGTACTTC. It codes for CAGTRPSSYEQYF.

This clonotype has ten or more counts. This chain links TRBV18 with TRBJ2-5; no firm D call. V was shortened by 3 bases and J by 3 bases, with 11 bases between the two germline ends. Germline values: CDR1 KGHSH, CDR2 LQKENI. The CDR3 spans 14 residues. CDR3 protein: CASSPSPLEETQYF. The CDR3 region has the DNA TGTGCCAGCTCACCCTCTCCCCTAGAAGAGACCCAGTACTTC.

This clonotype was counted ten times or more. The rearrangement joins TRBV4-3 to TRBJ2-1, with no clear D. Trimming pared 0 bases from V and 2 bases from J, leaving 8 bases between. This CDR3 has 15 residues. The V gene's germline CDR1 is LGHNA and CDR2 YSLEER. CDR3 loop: CASSQDPVPYNEQFF. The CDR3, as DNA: TGCGCCAGCAGCCAAGATCCGGTCCCCTACAATGAGCAGTTCTTC.

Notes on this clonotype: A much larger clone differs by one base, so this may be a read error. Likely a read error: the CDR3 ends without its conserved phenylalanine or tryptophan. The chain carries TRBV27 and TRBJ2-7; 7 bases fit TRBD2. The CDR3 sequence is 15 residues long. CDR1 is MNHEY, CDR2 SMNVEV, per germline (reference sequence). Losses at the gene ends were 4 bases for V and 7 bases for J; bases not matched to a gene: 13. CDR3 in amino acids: CASSSPSGNTAEQYS. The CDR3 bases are TGTGCCAGCAGTTCCCCTAGCGGAAATACGGCTGAGCAGTACTCC.

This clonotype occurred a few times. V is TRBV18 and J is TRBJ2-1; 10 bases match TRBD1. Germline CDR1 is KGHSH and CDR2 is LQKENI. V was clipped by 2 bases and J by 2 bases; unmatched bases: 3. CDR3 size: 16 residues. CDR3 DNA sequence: TGTGCCAGCTCACCATCCGGACAGGGGGCCTACAATGAGCAGTTCTTC. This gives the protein CASSPSGQGAYNEQFF.

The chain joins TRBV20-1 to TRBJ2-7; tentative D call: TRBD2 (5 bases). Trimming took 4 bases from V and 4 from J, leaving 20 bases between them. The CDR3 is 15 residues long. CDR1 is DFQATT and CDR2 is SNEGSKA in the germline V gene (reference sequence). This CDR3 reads CSAKPSGRAVYEQYF. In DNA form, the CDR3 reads TGCAGTGCTAAACCCAGCGGTAGAGCGGTATACGAGCAGTACTTC.

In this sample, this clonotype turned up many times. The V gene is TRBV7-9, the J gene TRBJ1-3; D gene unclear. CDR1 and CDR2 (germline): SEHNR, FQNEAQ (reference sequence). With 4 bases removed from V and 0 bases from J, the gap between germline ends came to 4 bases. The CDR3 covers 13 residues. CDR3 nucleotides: TGTGCCAGCAGCTCGGTCTCTGGAAACACCATATATTTT. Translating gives CASSSVSGNTIYF.

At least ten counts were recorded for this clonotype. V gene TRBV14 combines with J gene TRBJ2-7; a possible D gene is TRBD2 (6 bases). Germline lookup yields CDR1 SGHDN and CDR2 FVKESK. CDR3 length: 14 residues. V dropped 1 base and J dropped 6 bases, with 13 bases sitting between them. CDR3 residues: CASSQVGRGGEQYF. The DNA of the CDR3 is TGTGCCAGCAGCCAAGTGGGTCGGGGAGGCGAGCAGTACTTC.

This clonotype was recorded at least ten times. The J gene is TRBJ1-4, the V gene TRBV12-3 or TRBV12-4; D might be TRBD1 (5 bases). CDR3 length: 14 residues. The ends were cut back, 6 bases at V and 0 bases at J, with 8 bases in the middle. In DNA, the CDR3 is TGTGCCAGCAGGGAGGGGTCAACTAATGAAAAACTGTTTTTT. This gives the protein CASREGSTNEKLFF.

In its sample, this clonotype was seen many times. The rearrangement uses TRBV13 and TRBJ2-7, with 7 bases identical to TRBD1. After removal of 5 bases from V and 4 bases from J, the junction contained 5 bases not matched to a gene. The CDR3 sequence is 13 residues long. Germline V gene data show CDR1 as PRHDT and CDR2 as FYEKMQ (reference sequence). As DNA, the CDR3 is TGTGCCAGCAGCCCCGACAGGGAGTACGAGCAGTACTTC. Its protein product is CASSPDREYEQYF.